Presented here are 31 T cell receptor beta chains from one specimen sequenced in a study of cytomegalovirus exposure and HLA in healthy donors. Some clones are missing from TCRdb's copy, which holds only in-frame ones; the method was immunoSEQ multiplex PCR. This table has around 220,000 clones, roughly 84% appearing once. The sequenced sample consisted of PBMCs. These receptors all stem from a woman aged 25 to 45 in good health and CMV-seropositive.

This clone was seen more than once but under ten times. V usage is TRBV2 and J usage is TRBJ1-4; no firm D call. CDR3 length: 11 amino acids. Germline V gene lookup returns CDR1 SNHLY and CDR2 FYNNEI. The V and J ends lost 8 bases and 8 bases respectively, with 9 bases between them. For the CDR3, the DNA is TGTGCCAGCCGGACCGTCGAAAAACTGTTTTTT. Translation gives CASRTVEKLFF.

This chain uses TRBV7-3 with TRBJ1-3; the D gene is possibly TRBD1 (5 bases). Trimming took off 5 bases at V and 7 bases at J, with 9 bases between the two ends. The CDR3 totals 12 residues. Germline CDR1 SGHTA, CDR2 FQGTGA. The CDR3 here is CASSPGGNTIYF. Here the CDR3 DNA reads TGTGCCAGCAGCCCCGGGGGGAACACCATATATTTT.

The CDR3 loop is CASSLGAGLAGLDTQYF. The CDR3 bases are TGTGCCAGCAGCTTAGGGGCGGGACTAGCGGGATTGGATACGCAGTATTTT. V is TRBV5-6 and J is TRBJ2-3; 13 bases are a match to TRBD2. This CDR3 spans 17 amino acids. Per the germline V gene, CDR1 is SGHDT and CDR2 is YYEEEE. V was clipped by 2 bases and J by 6 bases; unmatched bases: 9.

The chain carries TRBV2 and TRBJ2-1; 10 positions agree with TRBD1. The CDR3 has 13 residues. In germline, CDR1 is SNHLY, CDR2 FYNNEI. Germline trimming cut 8 bases from V and 7 bases from J; bases unmatched to any gene: 5. In DNA form, the CDR3 reads TGTGCCAGCGGCAGGGACAGGGGTAATGAGCAGTTCTTC. It specifies CASGRDRGNEQFF.

The chain uses TRBV30 and TRBJ2-5, with 8 bases identical to TRBD2. After removal of 0 bases from V and 2 bases from J, the junction contained 2 bases not matched to a gene. Per germline, CDR1 GTSNPN and CDR2 SVGIG (reference sequence). The length of the CDR3 is 14 residues. The CDR3: CAWSVGGGQETQYF. DNA of the CDR3: TGTGCCTGGAGTGTCGGGGGGGGTCAAGAGACCCAGTACTTC.

The rearrangement uses TRBV19 and TRBJ1-2, with D unclear. The CDR3 consists of 13 residues. Trimming took 1 base from V and 5 from J, leaving 8 bases between them. The germline V gene has CDR1 LNHDA and CDR2 SQIVND (reference sequence). The CDR3 loop is CASSIVNTYGYTF. In DNA, the CDR3 is TGTGCCAGTAGTATAGTAAACACATATGGCTACACCTTC.

The V call is TRBV28, the J call TRBJ2-7, with D perhaps matching TRBD1 (5 bases). The V end lost 8 bases, the J end lost 6 bases, and 20 bases lay between the germline ends. This CDR3 has 14 residues. The germline CDR1 and CDR2 sequences are MDHEN and SYDVKM. The CDR3 DNA reads as TGTGCCAGCCACCTCCGACAGAGAACGAGCGAGCAGTACTTC. This sequence encodes CASHLRQRTSEQYF.

The rearrangement links TRBV7-2 to TRBJ1-2; D is possibly TRBD1 (6 bases). The CDR3 sequence is 14 residues long. Germline V lookup: CDR1 SGHTA, CDR2 FQGNSA. V was clipped by 5 bases and J by 8 bases, with 18 bases between them. The CDR3 loop is CASSPRGVSEGYTF. The CDR3, as DNA: TGTGCCAGCAGCCCTAGGGGGGTATCAGAGGGCTACACCTTC.

CDR3 region: CASSLVSGSGYTF. Here the CDR3 DNA reads TGTGCCAGCAGTTTAGTAAGTGGGTCTGGCTACACCTTC. This chain links TRBV28 with TRBJ1-2; D is ambiguous. The CDR3 extends over 13 amino acids. The V gene lost 2 bases and the J gene lost 7 bases, with 11 bases spanning the gap. The germline V gene encodes CDR1 MDHEN and CDR2 SYDVKM.

V gene TRBV11-2 combines with J gene TRBJ2-7, with 10 bases fitting TRBD2. Trimming at V came to 5 bases and at J to 0 bases, leaving 1 base not matched to a gene. CDR1 is SGHAT and CDR2 is FQNNGV in the germline V gene. There are 14 residues in the CDR3. The CDR3 here is CASSRTSGSYEQYF. CDR3 coding DNA: TGTGCCAGCAGCCGGACTAGCGGCTCCTACGAGCAGTACTTC.

This chain connects TRBV9 to TRBJ2-3; D gene uncertain. Germline V CDR1 and CDR2: SGDLS, YYNGEE. The CDR3 length is 15 residues. Trimming took 4 bases from V and 3 from J, leaving 15 bases between them. In DNA form, the CDR3 reads TGTGCCAGCAGCTTAGACGGAGTAACAACAGATACGCAGTATTTT. It is translated as CASSLDGVTTDTQYF.

V and J are TRBV19 and TRBJ2-1, with 8 bases matching TRBD1. The CDR3 consists of 15 residues. V shed 1 base and J 6 bases; nucleotides not matched to a gene: 5. Germline CDR1 and CDR2: LNHDA and SQIVND (reference sequence). CDR3 sequence reads: CASSIGQGALNEQFF. DNA of the CDR3: TGTGCCAGTAGTATAGGCCAGGGGGCCCTCAATGAGCAGTTCTTC. The complete variable domain, with remaining parts taken from reference TRBV19 and TRBJ2-1, reads DGGITQSPKYLFRKEGQNVTLSCEQNLNHDAMYWYRQDPGQGLRLIYYSQIVNDFQKGDIAEGYSVSREKKESFPLTVTSAQKNPTAFYLCASSIGQGALNEQFFGPGTRLTVL.

V gene TRBV30 combines with J gene TRBJ2-7; possibly TRBD1 for D (6 bases). The CDR3 totals 15 residues. CDR1 is GTSNPN and CDR2 is SVGIG in the germline V gene (reference sequence). The ends were cut back, 1 base at V and 2 bases at J, with 15 bases in the middle. The CDR3 sequence: CAWSGYRDSTYEQYF. The CDR3 DNA reads as TGTGCCTGGAGTGGCTACAGGGATTCCACCTACGAGCAGTACTTC.

The chain couples TRBV7-9 to TRBJ2-7; D is uncertain. Germline CDR1 SEHNR, CDR2 FQNEAQ (reference sequence). CDR3 size: 17 residues. V lost 5 bases, J lost 5 bases, and 25 bases lay in between. The CDR3 bases are TGTGCCAGCAGCCCTGGCGCGTTTTGGGAAGCGAGTGACGAGCAGTACTTC. Amino acids: CASSPGAFWEASDEQYF. Variable domain in full (rest from reference TRBV7-9 and TRBJ2-7): DTGVSQNPRHKITKRGQNVTFRCDPISEHNRLYWYRQTLGQGPEFLTYFQNEAQLEKSRLLSDRFSAERPKGSFSTLEIQRTEQGDSAMYLCASSPGAFWEASDEQYFGPGTRLTVT.

The chain uses TRBV7-7 and TRBJ2-2, with D possibly matching TRBD1 (6 bases). CDR1 is SSHAT and CDR2 is FNYEAQ in the germline V gene (reference sequence). The CDR3 spans 12 residues. The CDR3 is CATGTNTGELFF. In DNA form, the CDR3 reads TGTGCGACCGGGACAAACACCGGGGAGCTGTTTTTT.

The CDR3 DNA reads TGTGCCAGCAGCTTAGGAGGCCTTACAGGGGGGAAGACTGAAAAACTGTTTTTT. It is translated as CASSLGGLTGGKTEKLFF. J is TRBJ1-4 and V is TRBV11-2, with 8 bases aligning to TRBD1. V shed 1 base and J 7 bases; nucleotides not matched to a gene: 14. Germline CDR1 reads SGHAT; CDR2 reads FQNNGV. The CDR3 extends over 18 amino acids.

The chain recombines TRBV4-1 with TRBJ2-1; TRBD2 matches 11 bases. The ends lost 1 base at V and 2 bases at J; junction bases unmatched: 7. The CDR3 extends over 18 amino acids. Germline lookup yields CDR1 MGHRA and CDR2 YSYEKL. CDR3 protein: CASSQADLLAGAYNEQFF. The CDR3 nucleotides read TGCGCCAGCAGCCAAGCCGACTTACTAGCGGGAGCCTACAATGAGCAGTTCTTC.

This clone was seen a single time. The chain has TRBV29-1 and TRBJ1-1; possible D gene TRBD1, 5 bases. Per germline, CDR1 SQVTM and CDR2 ANQGSEA. Trimming took 5 bases from V and 0 from J, leaving 10 bases between them. The CDR3 has 13 amino acids. This CDR3 reads CSVNKGMNTEAFF. The CDR3 DNA sequence: TGCAGCGTTAATAAGGGGATGAACACTGAAGCTTTCTTT.

The gene calls are TRBV27 and TRBJ2-2; D ambiguous. V gave up 4 bases and J gave up 6 bases, with 9 bases separating them. The CDR3 loop spans 13 amino acids. Germline assignment: CDR1 MNHEY and CDR2 SMNVEV (reference sequence). Here the CDR3 reads CASSYFGSGELFF. Here the CDR3 DNA reads TGTGCCAGCAGTTATTTCGGGTCCGGGGAGCTGTTTTTT.

J is TRBJ1-1 and V is TRBV29-1, with TRBD1 as a possible D gene (5 bases). V was trimmed by 6 bases and J by 7 bases, leaving 18 bases between them. From germline, CDR1 is SQVTM and CDR2 ANQGSEA. The CDR3 extends over 13 amino acids. In DNA form, the CDR3 reads TGCAGCGTGGGGCTTATTGGGGGGGATGAAGCTTTCTTT. As protein: CSVGLIGGDEAFF.

The CDR3 DNA sequence: TGCGCCAGCAGCTGGGGACTAGCGGGGACCTACGAGCAGTACTTC. Translated, it gives CASSWGLAGTYEQYF. The rearrangement links TRBV5-1 to TRBJ2-7, with 13 bases lining up with TRBD2. This CDR3 spans 15 amino acids. CDR1 SGHRS and CDR2 YFSETQ come from the germline V gene. J was trimmed by 2 bases and V by 3 bases; bases with no gene match: 2.

The V call is TRBV27, the J call TRBJ1-3, with TRBD1 matching over 7 bases. Looked up from germline, CDR1 is MNHEY and CDR2 is SMNVEV (reference sequence). The ends lost 11 bases at V and 0 bases at J; junction bases unmatched: 10. This CDR3 contains 15 residues. CDR3 coding DNA: TGTGCCTTGTGGAGGGGGCAGAACTCTGGAAACACCATATATTTT. Translating it yields CALWRGQNSGNTIYF.

Only a few counts were recorded for this clone. V usage is TRBV7-9 and J usage is TRBJ1-3; the match to TRBD1 covers 9 bases. The germline CDR1 and CDR2 sequences are SEHNR and FQNEAQ (reference sequence). CDR3 length: 14 amino acids. After removal of 4 bases from V and 2 bases from J, the junction contained 0 bases not matched to a gene. In DNA, the CDR3 is TGTGCCAGCAGCTGGGACAGGGCTGGAAACACCATATATTTT. Encoded protein: CASSWDRAGNTIYF.

The chain has TRBV6-1 and TRBJ2-7; 13 bases are shared with TRBD2. Germline CDR1 is MNHNS and CDR2 is SASEGT. This CDR3 is built from 13 residues. The CDR3 bases are TGTGCCAGCAGTGAATACGAGGGACTAGCGGGGACTGTC. Translation gives CASSEYEGLAGTV.

This clone was observed once. The chain combines TRBV7-2 with TRBJ2-3; a weak D match, TRBD2 (5 bases). The CDR3 length is 14 residues. The V gene lost 2 bases and the J gene lost 2 bases, with 8 bases spanning the gap. Per the germline V gene, CDR1 is SGHTA and CDR2 is FQGNSA. Here the CDR3 reads CASSLRLSTDTQYF. CDR3 nucleotide sequence: TGTGCCAGCAGCTTAAGACTATCCACAGATACGCAGTATTTT. The whole variable domain, remainder taken from reference TRBV7-2 and TRBJ2-3, is GAGVSQSPSNKVTEKGKDVELRCDPISGHTALYWYRQSLGQGLEFLIYFQGNSAPDKSGLPSDRFSAERTGGSVSTLTIQRTQQEDSAVYLCASSLRLSTDTQYFGPGTRLTVL.

The chain joins TRBV11-1 to TRBJ2-7, with TRBD1 matching over 8 bases. V lost 9 bases and J lost 3; bases outside the gene matches: 4. The CDR3 is 12 amino acids. Germline CDR1 reads SGHAT; CDR2 reads FQDESV (reference sequence). This chain's CDR3 is CASQGANYEQYF. For the CDR3, the DNA is TGTGCCAGTCAGGGGGCTAACTACGAGCAGTACTTC. Together with reference TRBV11-1 and TRBJ2-7, the CDR3 gives the full variable domain: EAEVAQSPRYKITEKSQAVAFWCDPISGHATLYWYRQILGQGPELLVQFQDESVVDDSQLPKDRFSAERLKGVDSTLKIQPAELGDSAMYLCASQGANYEQYFGPGTRLTVT.

The CDR3 loop reads CASSSLSWTSVDNEQFF. DNA for the CDR3: TGTGCCAGCAGCTCCCTATCATGGACTAGCGTGGACAATGAGCAGTTCTTC. The genes are TRBV11-2 and TRBJ2-1; TRBD2 matches 9 bases. Germline CDR1 SGHAT, CDR2 FQNNGV. The CDR3 extends over 17 amino acids. The J segment lost 5 bases and the V segment lost 4 bases, leaving 12 bases of the junction unmatched.

The chain combines TRBV6-5 with TRBJ2-7, with 7 bases that match TRBD2. J lost 1 base, V lost 10 bases, and 10 bases had no gene match. The germline gives CDR1 MNHEY, CDR2 SVGAGI. The CDR3 spans 14 residues. CDR3 DNA sequence: TGTGCCACCGGCCAGGCGGGAGTTTCCTACGAGCAGTACTTC. It codes for CATGQAGVSYEQYF.

As for this clone: Other DNA sequences in this specimen translate into the identical CDR3. The V gene is TRBV29-1, the J gene TRBJ2-7, with D possibly matching TRBD1 (6 bases). The ends were cut back, 3 bases at V and 0 bases at J, with 9 bases in the middle. The CDR3 totals 13 residues. Per the germline V gene, CDR1 is SQVTM and CDR2 is ANQGSEA. This chain's CDR3 is CSVETGSSYEQYF. The CDR3 nucleotides are TGCAGCGTTGAGACAGGTAGCTCCTACGAGCAGTACTTC.

This clone has only one observation. The rearrangement links TRBV30 to TRBJ2-5; D is uncertain. This CDR3 is built from 12 residues. CDR1 GTSNPN and CDR2 SVGIG come from the germline V gene (reference sequence). The V gene lost 4 bases and the J gene lost 1 base, with 7 bases spanning the gap. The CDR3 spells CAWNTGQETQYF. In DNA form, the CDR3 reads TGTGCCTGGAACACCGGCCAAGAGACCCAGTACTTC.

A few counts support this clone. The J gene is TRBJ2-5, the V gene TRBV5-1; a weak D match, TRBD1 (5 bases). Per the germline V gene, CDR1 is SGHRS and CDR2 is YFSETQ. V lost 1 base to trimming and J lost 2 bases, with 18 bases between them. The CDR3 consists of 17 residues. The CDR3 protein is CASSLWQGGIRQETQYF. CDR3 in DNA: TGCGCCAGCAGCTTGTGGCAGGGTGGGATCCGGCAAGAGACCCAGTACTTC.